The source of this T cell receptor (beta chain) is a study of spatial heterogeneity in lung cancer. Study at large: Compared with alpha-chain sequences, beta-chain sequences were consistently detected in greater numbers.

TCRdb redid the calling of the 5' RACE reads with MiXCR, one entry per CDR3 protein. The sample gives tens of thousands of distinct CDR3 sequences, more than 4.5% of which show up once; around 25% is in the top ten. Regarding time point: sample taken at primary tumor resection. Donors were over 70 untreated early-stage non-small cell lung cancer patients. The study sequenced unsorted whole RNA from tumor, nontumor lung or frozen PBMC. This clonotype was observed many times. In germline, CDR1 is SGHNT, CDR2 YYREEE (reference sequence). Trimming removed 3 bases from V and 1 base from J; junction bases left unmatched: 9. The CDR3 covers 16 residues.

V gene TRBV5-4 combines with J gene TRBJ2-5; TRBD2 aligns across 7 bases. This sample comprised PBMCs, obtained at surgery. The source is a female donor with early-stage non-small cell lung cancer. CDR3: CASSSFWRGSQETQYF. CDR3 coding DNA: TGTGCCAGCAGCTCATTCTGGCGGGGGTCCCAAGAGACCCAGTACTTC. Based on the CDR3 plus reference TRBV5-4 and TRBJ2-5, the full variable domain is ETGVTQSPTHLIKTRGQQVTLRCSSQSGHNTVSWYQQALGQGPQFIFQYYREEENGRGNFPPRFSGLQFPNYSSELNVNALELDDSALYLCASSSFWRGSQETQYFGPGTRLLVL.